Following are 13 T cell receptor beta chains from one sample sequenced in a study of Ad26.COV2.S vaccination and SARS-CoV-2 variants. This table comes from immunoSEQ multiplex PCR, and its TCRdb copy is limited to in-frame clones, with some not included. This sample has 500,000 or so clones; nearly 90% occur once, and the top ten carry 2.5%. The treatment is: about 20 received Ad26.COV2.S at low or high dose, single or two shots; about 5 received placebo; per-sample allocation not given. Specimens were obtained on day 63 following the first vaccine or placebo injection. The material sequenced was peripheral blood, taken in a trial of Ad26.COV2.S vaccine versus placebo. The receptor set was obtained from a person aged 18-60 years who received the Ad26.COV2.S COVID-19 vaccine or a placebo.

This clone is a singleton in its sample. The rearrangement uses TRBV5-5 and TRBJ2-1, with 9 bases fitting TRBD2. V shed 4 bases and J 7 bases; nucleotides not matched to a gene: 9. The CDR3 consists of 15 residues. Germline values: CDR1 SGHKS, CDR2 YYEKEE (reference sequence). This CDR3 is CASSQLAGAENEQFF. The CDR3 nucleotides are TGTGCCAGCAGCCAGTTAGCGGGAGCTGAGAATGAGCAGTTCTTC.

The chain couples TRBV2 to TRBJ1-6; tentatively, D is TRBD1 (5 bases). From germline, CDR1 is SNHLY and CDR2 FYNNEI. Trimming stripped 11 bases from V and 10 bases from J, with 18 bases between. The CDR3 has 13 residues. CDR3 coding DNA: TGTGCCGGATTTCACAGGCTTGGGTCACCCCTCCACTTT. It is translated as CAGFHRLGSPLHF.

V is TRBV7-2 and J is TRBJ1-1; no clear D gene. V lost 6 bases and J 0 bases, leaving 11 bases between the germline ends. The length of the CDR3 is 14 residues. Germline loops: CDR1 SGHTA, CDR2 FQGNSA. CDR3 region: CASSTGRMNTEAFF. CDR3 coding DNA: TGTGCCAGCAGTACCGGACGGATGAACACTGAAGCTTTCTTT.

The CDR3 DNA follows: TGTGCCAGCAGCACTCACGGGGGAAGACAAGAGACCCAGTACTTC. Protein product: CASSTHGGRQETQYF. The chain links TRBV7-3 to TRBJ2-5, with D possibly being TRBD2 (6 bases). Germline CDR1 reads SGHTA; CDR2 reads FQGTGA. The CDR3 extends over 15 amino acids. V was clipped by 5 bases and J by 2 bases, with 15 bases between them. Using reference TRBV7-3 and TRBJ2-5 for the parts outside the CDR3, the full variable domain is GAGVSQTPSNKVTEKGKYVELRCDPISGHTALYWYRQSLGQGPEFLIYFQGTGAADDSGLPNDRFFAVRPEGSVSTLKIQRTERGDSAVYLCASSTHGGRQETQYFGPGTRLLVL.

The rearrangement uses TRBV7-6 and TRBJ1-1; perhaps TRBD1 as D (5 bases). V was pared by 3 bases and J by 1 base, with 15 bases between. Germline values: CDR1 SGHVS, CDR2 FNYEAQ. CDR3 size: 16 residues. The CDR3 nucleotides are TGTGCCAGCAGCTTCCCCACCGGGACGGGGAACACTGAAGCTTTCTTT. Amino acid sequence: CASSFPTGTGNTEAFF.

V is TRBV10-3 and J is TRBJ2-1; D is possibly TRBD1 or TRBD2 (6 bases each). Germline CDR1 is ENHRY and CDR2 is SYGVKD. The CDR3 totals 14 residues. The germline V and J ends were trimmed by 6 bases and 6 bases, with 15 bases remaining between them. The CDR3 region is CAIREGKGGNEQFF. The CDR3 DNA reads as TGTGCCATCAGGGAGGGGAAAGGGGGCAATGAGCAGTTCTTC.

This chain connects TRBV18 to TRBJ1-1; D is uncertain. The CDR3 loop spans 15 amino acids. Between the trimmed V and J ends, which lost 6 bases and 1 base, there was a span of 15 bases. The germline gives CDR1 KGHSH, CDR2 LQKENI. The CDR3: CASSPGGFGNTEAFF. The CDR3 DNA follows: TGTGCCAGCTCTCCAGGCGGGTTCGGGAACACTGAAGCTTTCTTT.

This sequence joins TRBV9 and TRBJ1-1; maybe TRBD1 (6 bases). Germline loops: CDR1 SGDLS, CDR2 YYNGEE. V gave up 3 bases and J gave up 1 base, with 13 bases separating them. The CDR3 is made up of 15 amino acids. This CDR3 is CASSAQGTENTEAFF. As DNA, the CDR3 is TGTGCCAGCAGCGCCCAGGGGACGGAGAACACTGAAGCTTTCTTT.

The V and J genes are TRBV9 and TRBJ2-7, with no clear D. The V and J ends lost 0 bases and 2 bases respectively, with 15 bases between them. Germline V gene data show CDR1 as SGDLS and CDR2 as YYNGEE. This CDR3 contains 16 residues. The CDR3 DNA follows: TGTGCCAGCAGCGTAGGACCGGGCATTTCAACCTACGAGCAGTACTTC. This translates into CASSVGPGISTYEQYF.

With respect to this clone: Its ends do not fully match the called genes, so a read error is possible. The V call is TRBV11-1, the J call TRBJ2-5; D unresolved. Germline V lookup: CDR1 SGHAT, CDR2 FQDESV (reference sequence). The CDR3 is 14 residues long. CDR3 protein: CASSLALGQGTQYF. The DNA of the CDR3 is TGTGCCAGCAGCTTAGCTCTGGGTCAAGGGACCCAGTACTTC.

The J gene is TRBJ1-6, the V gene TRBV30, with D possibly matching TRBD1 (5 bases). The CDR3 is 18 residues long. CDR1 and CDR2 from the germline V gene are GTSNPN and SVGIG (reference sequence). Deletions cut 3 bases from V and 5 bases from J, with 23 bases between. CDR3 coding DNA: TGTGCCTGGAGCGGGGGGTGGACGGGGGAGAGGGATAATTCACCCCTCCACTTT. This translates into CAWSGGWTGERDNSPLHF.

V usage is TRBV25-1 and J usage is TRBJ2-6; 7 nucleotides align to TRBD2. CDR3 length equals 17 residues. J gave up 0 bases and V 3 bases, and 5 bases lay outside the gene matches. CDR1 and CDR2 (germline): MGHDK, SYGVNS. The CDR3 DNA reads TGTGCCAGCAGTGATCCCTCGGGGGGCTCTGGGGCCAACGTCCTGACTTTC. It codes for CASSDPSGGSGANVLTF.

V usage is TRBV9 and J usage is TRBJ2-4; D not resolved. This CDR3 has 16 residues. The V gene's germline CDR1 is SGDLS and CDR2 YYNGEE. Trimming removed 0 bases from V and 4 bases from J, with 14 bases in between. CDR3 protein: CASSVDLVAGKNIQYF. For the CDR3, the DNA is TGTGCCAGCAGCGTAGACTTGGTGGCTGGGAAAAACATTCAGTACTTC.